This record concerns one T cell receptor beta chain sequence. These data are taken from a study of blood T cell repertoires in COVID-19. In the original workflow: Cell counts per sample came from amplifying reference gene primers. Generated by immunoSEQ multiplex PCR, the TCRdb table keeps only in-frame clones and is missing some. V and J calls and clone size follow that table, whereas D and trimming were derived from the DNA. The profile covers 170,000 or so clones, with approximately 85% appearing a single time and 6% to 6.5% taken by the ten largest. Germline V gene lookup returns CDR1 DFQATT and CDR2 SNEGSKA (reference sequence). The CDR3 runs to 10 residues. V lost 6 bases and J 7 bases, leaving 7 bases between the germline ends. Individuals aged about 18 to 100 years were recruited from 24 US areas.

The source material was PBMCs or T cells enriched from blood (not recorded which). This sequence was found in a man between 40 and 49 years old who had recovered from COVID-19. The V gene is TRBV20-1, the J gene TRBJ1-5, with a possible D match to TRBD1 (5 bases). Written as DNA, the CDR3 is TGCAGTGCCGGGGGACAGCCCCAGCATTTT. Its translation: CSAGGQPQHF.